This TCR beta chain emerged from a study of identical twins. Study-level results: Cord blood's abundant beta clonotypes had fewer insertions, unlike memory repertoires.

The germline V gene has CDR1 MGHDK and CDR2 SYGVNS. The CDR3 length is 14 residues. Unique molecular identifiers were in the cDNA, with template-switch universal primer binding. From the 5' RACE reads, TCRdb called clonotypes with MiXCR, one entry per CDR3 protein. Seen here are around 280,000 distinct CDR3 sequences, about 8% observed once, and the top ten hold more than 2%. Worth noting for this clonotype: Its antigen is still unknown. One junction end disagrees with the germline gene, perhaps due to a read error.

In addition, the sample was reused for a study of yellow fever vaccine responses in identical twins. This second study notes: Among the twins, the vaccine T cell response reportedly seemed partly convergent and partly personalized.

Sequenced material: memory (CD45RO+) T cells sorted from blood. The sequence derives from a woman aged 18-29 years in good health. The V gene is TRBV25-1, the J gene TRBJ2-7; D might be TRBD2 (7 bases). For the CDR3, the DNA is TGTGCCAGGAGTGAAGGGGGGGAGGTTGGGGAGCAGTACTTC. Amino acids: CARSEGGEVGEQYF.